This is a list of T cell receptor beta chains from one sample in a study of PD-1 blockade in classical Hodgkin lymphoma. The repertoire was sequenced with immunoSEQ multiplex PCR; TCRdb's copy has only in-frame clones and lacks some. This sample has more than 85,000 clones, with roughly 89% found just once. Source: peripheral blood mononuclear cells (PBMCs), taken before the fourth cycle of nivolumab. These receptors all come from a human donor with classical Hodgkin lymphoma. The CDR3 runs from the conserved cysteine through the conserved F or W. D genes are given only for firm matches. Clone size is not always given. Where it is, it says once, few, many or a class for expanded clones.

cdr3_length	v_call	d_call	j_call	clone_size	cdr3_aa	cdr3_nt
15	TRBV28	.	TRBJ2-1	once	CASTMGGRGYNEQFF	TGTGCCAGCACTATGGGGGGTAGAGGCTACAATGAGCAGTTCTTC
12	TRBV6-1	.	TRBJ2-7	.	CASSEAVGGQYF	TGTGCCAGCAGTGAAGCGGTGGGTGGGCAGTACTTC
16	TRBV5-4	TRBD2	TRBJ2-3	once	CASSATWREGIDTQYF	TGTGCCAGCAGTGCGACATGGCGGGAGGGCATCGATACGCAGTATTTT
23	TRBV19	TRBD1	TRBJ1-5	.	CASSMYIGWSGGIQGLSNQPQHF	TGTGCCAGTAGTATGTATATCGGGTGGTCAGGGGGCATCCAGGGTTTAAGCAATCAGCCCCAGCATTTT
17	TRBV15	TRBD2	TRBJ2-2	.	CATSRDSSGRGRRELFF	TGTGCCACCAGCAGAGATTCAAGCGGGAGGGGAAGGAGGGAGCTGTTTTTT
15	TRBV6-1	TRBD1	TRBJ1-4	.	CASSESDRVYEKLFF	TGTGCCAGCAGTGAATCTGACAGGGTATATGAAAAACTGTTTTTT
16	TRBV11-2	.	TRBJ1-4	.	CASSLGFRGANEKLFF	TGTGCCAGCAGCTTAGGTTTCAGGGGAGCTAATGAAAAACTGTTTTTT
17	TRBV6-1	TRBD2	TRBJ2-5	.	CASSESLLAGGGETQYF	TGTGCCAGCAGCGAATCCCTCTTAGCGGGAGGGGGCGAGACCCAGTACTTC
13	TRBV12-5	.	TRBJ1-5	.	CASGFTGKQPQHF	TGTGCTAGTGGTTTTACAGGGAAACAGCCCCAGCATTTT
12	TRBV7-8	.	TRBJ2-5	.	CASSFVRETQYF	TGTGCCAGCAGCTTCGTGCGGGAGACCCAGTACTTC
16	TRBV4-3	TRBD2	TRBJ2-1	.	CASSQALAGSYNEQFF	TGCGCCAGCAGCCAAGCACTAGCGGGCTCCTACAATGAGCAGTTCTTC
17	TRBV18	.	TRBJ1-4	few	CASSPTMTSSTNEKLFF	TGTGCCAGCTCACCGACAATGACCAGTTCAACTAATGAAAAACTGTTTTTT
13	TRBV5-5	.	TRBJ1-4	.	CASEARINEKLFF	TGTGCCAGCGAGGCGAGGATTAATGAAAAACTGTTTTTT
12	TRBV5-6	.	TRBJ2-7	.	CASSLGTYEQYF	TGTGCCAGCAGCCTCGGGACCTACGAGCAGTACTTC
14	TRBV19	.	TRBJ2-1	once	CASSSTRTYNEQFF	TGTGCCAGTAGTTCAACGCGGACCTACAATGAGCAGTTCTTC
17	TRBV4-2	TRBD2	TRBJ2-5	.	CASSQGQLADSQETQYF	TGTGCCAGCAGCCAAGGGCAACTAGCGGATTCCCAAGAGACCCAGTACTTC
15	TRBV6-1	TRBD1	TRBJ1-5	.	CASRGPGTGNQPQHF	TGTGCCAGCAGGGGTCCCGGGACAGGGAACCAGCCCCAGCATTTT
14	TRBV15	.	TRBJ2-7	.	CATSSRRADYEQYF	TGTGCCACCAGCAGCCGGAGGGCAGACTACGAGCAGTACTTC
16	TRBV19	.	TRBJ2-5	.	CASSTWLGQSQETQYF	TGTGCCAGTAGTACTTGGTTAGGACAGAGCCAAGAGACCCAGTACTTC
18	TRBV4-2	.	TRBJ1-1	once	CASSQVGEVDRLNTEAFF	TGTGCCAGCAGCCAAGTTGGAGAAGTGGACCGATTGAACACTGAAGCTTTCTTT
13	TRBV19	.	TRBJ1-1	.	CASSSKGGTEAFF	TGTGCCAGTAGTAGCAAGGGAGGCACTGAAGCTTTCTTT
16	TRBV19	.	TRBJ2-5	.	CASSIDLTGSGETQYF	TGTGCCAGTAGTATAGATCTAACAGGCTCCGGAGAGACCCAGTACTTC
19	TRBV27	TRBD1	TRBJ2-1	.	CASNYRLGQVVGSYNEQFF	TGTGCCAGTAACTACAGGCTTGGACAGGTCGTGGGCTCCTACAATGAGCAGTTCTTC
13	TRBV5-8	.	TRBJ1-2	.	CASSSRDFYGYTF	TGTGCCAGCAGCTCGCGGGACTTCTATGGCTACACCTTC
18	TRBV4-1	TRBD2	TRBJ2-1	.	CASSQRGFSGGTHNEQFF	TGCGCCAGCAGCCAAAGAGGCTTTAGCGGGGGGACACACAATGAGCAGTTCTTC
14	TRBV27	.	TRBJ1-2	.	CASSPGQLVYGYTF	TGTGCCAGCAGCCCCGGACAACTCGTATATGGCTACACCTTC
17	TRBV15	.	TRBJ1-1	.	CATSRVDSSPAKAEAFF	TGTGCCACCAGCAGAGTTGACAGCTCCCCTGCAAAGGCTGAAGCTTTCTTT
17	TRBV7-9	.	TRBJ2-3	once	CASSLPEYRVSTDTQYF	TGTGCCAGCAGCCTTCCGGAATACAGGGTTAGCACAGATACGCAGTATTTT
18	TRBV28	.	TRBJ1-3	.	CASSTASDRRKLGNTIYF	TGTGCCAGCAGTACTGCTTCTGACAGGCGAAAGCTTGGAAACACCATATATTTT
14	TRBV25-1	TRBD2	TRBJ2-1	.	CASSEAGVYNEQFF	TGTGCCAGCAGTGAGGCGGGGGTATACAATGAGCAGTTCTTC
14	TRBV5-6	TRBD1	TRBJ1-1	.	CASIRGGRVTEAFF	TGTGCCAGCATCAGGGGGGGACGGGTCACTGAAGCTTTCTTT
15	TRBV4-3	.	TRBJ1-1	.	CASSQDPGGNTEAFF	TGCGCCAGCAGCCAAGACCCGGGGGGGAACACTGAAGCTTTCTTT
16	TRBV5-1	.	TRBJ1-5	.	CASSLNSVDSNQPQHF	TGCGCCAGCAGCTTGAACAGCGTCGATAGCAATCAGCCCCAGCATTTT
13	TRBV27	.	TRBJ1-5	few	CASSTQGRQPQHF	TGTGCCAGCAGTACACAGGGCCGTCAGCCCCAGCATTTT
13	TRBV29-1	TRBD2	TRBJ2-7	few	CSVLAGSSYEQYF	TGCAGCGTCTTAGCGGGGAGCTCCTACGAGCAGTACTTC
15	TRBV28	.	TRBJ1-3	.	CASSRPRSSGNTIYF	TGTGCCAGCAGTAGACCCCGGAGCTCTGGAAACACCATATATTTT
15	TRBV6-1	.	TRBJ1-5	.	CASSESPYSNQPQHF	TGTGCCAGCAGTGAGTCACCTTATAGCAATCAGCCCCAGCATTTT
16	TRBV5-1	TRBD2	TRBJ2-3	.	CASSSGLERGTDTQYF	TGCGCCAGCAGCTCGGGACTAGAGAGGGGCACAGATACGCAGTATTTT
11	TRBV20-1	.	TRBJ2-1	.	CSAKRVNEQFF	TGCAGTGCTAAAAGGGTCAATGAGCAGTTCTTC
16	TRBV29-1	TRBD2	TRBJ2-3	.	CSVPGTSGASTDTQYF	TGCAGCGTCCCCGGGACTAGCGGTGCTAGCACAGATACGCAGTATTTT
12	TRBV6-4	TRBD1	TRBJ1-1	.	CASSPGQGSAFF	TGTGCCAGCAGTCCCGGACAGGGCTCCGCTTTCTTT
15	TRBV7-2	.	TRBJ2-7	.	CASSNIGGLQSEQYF	TGTGCCAGCAGCAATATTGGGGGACTTCAAAGCGAGCAGTACTTC
13	TRBV10-3	.	TRBJ2-7	.	CAISEGRGNEQYF	TGTGCCATCAGTGAAGGTAGGGGAAACGAGCAGTACTTC
14	TRBV9	.	TRBJ1-1	.	CASSPGGEDTEAFF	TGTGCCAGCAGCCCGGGGGGTGAGGACACTGAAGCTTTCTTT
13	TRBV18	TRBD1	TRBJ1-2	.	CASSEGTGYGYTF	TGTGCCAGCTCAGAAGGGACAGGCTATGGCTACACCTTC
13	TRBV6-5	.	TRBJ2-7	.	CASSYRSSYEQYF	TGTGCCAGCAGTTACAGGAGCTCCTACGAGCAGTACTTC
13	TRBV28	TRBD2	TRBJ2-7	.	CASSHGEGDEQYF	TGTGCCAGCAGTCACGGGGAGGGAGACGAGCAGTACTTC
14	TRBV5-1	.	TRBJ1-6	.	CASSPGTVSSPLHF	TGCGCCAGCAGCCCCGGGACGGTGTCTTCACCCCTCCACTTT
15	TRBV5-1	.	TRBJ2-3	.	CASRLVATSTDTQYF	TGCGCCAGCAGACTGGTGGCGACTAGCACAGATACGCAGTATTTT
15	TRBV2	.	TRBJ1-5	.	CASSGGVLNNQPQHF	TGTGCCAGCAGCGGCGGGGTTTTGAACAATCAGCCCCAGCATTTT
14	TRBV7-9	.	TRBJ1-2	.	CASSTSGVNYGYTF	TGTGCCAGCAGCACGTCGGGGGTTAACTATGGCTACACCTTC
13	TRBV28	.	TRBJ1-2	.	CASRVGGNYGYTF	TGTGCCAGCAGAGTGGGCGGGAACTATGGCTACACCTTC
13	TRBV5-1	.	TRBJ1-2	.	CASSLSGSYGYTF	TGCGCCAGCAGCTTGTCAGGGTCCTATGGCTACACCTTC
15	TRBV4-2	.	TRBJ2-6	.	CASSPQPSGANVLTF	TGTGCCAGCAGCCCCCAACCTTCTGGGGCCAACGTCCTGACTTTC
15	TRBV28	.	TRBJ1-3	.	CASSLGRSSGNTIYF	TGTGCCAGCAGTTTGGGCCGCAGCTCTGGAAACACCATATATTTT